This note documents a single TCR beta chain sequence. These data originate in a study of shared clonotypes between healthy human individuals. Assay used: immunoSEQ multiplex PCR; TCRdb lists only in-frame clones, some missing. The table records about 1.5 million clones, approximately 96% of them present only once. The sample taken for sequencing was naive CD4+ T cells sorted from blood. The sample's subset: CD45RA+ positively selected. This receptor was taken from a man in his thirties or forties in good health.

The CDR3, as DNA: TGTGCCAGCAGCTTAGGGGTCTCGGGCAATCAGCCCCAGCATTTT. It translates to CASSLGVSGNQPQHF. The V call is TRBV7-2, the J call TRBJ1-5; D call uncertain. Trimming stripped 1 base from V and 2 bases from J, with 9 bases between. CDR3 length: 15 amino acids. Per germline, CDR1 SGHTA and CDR2 FQGNSA.